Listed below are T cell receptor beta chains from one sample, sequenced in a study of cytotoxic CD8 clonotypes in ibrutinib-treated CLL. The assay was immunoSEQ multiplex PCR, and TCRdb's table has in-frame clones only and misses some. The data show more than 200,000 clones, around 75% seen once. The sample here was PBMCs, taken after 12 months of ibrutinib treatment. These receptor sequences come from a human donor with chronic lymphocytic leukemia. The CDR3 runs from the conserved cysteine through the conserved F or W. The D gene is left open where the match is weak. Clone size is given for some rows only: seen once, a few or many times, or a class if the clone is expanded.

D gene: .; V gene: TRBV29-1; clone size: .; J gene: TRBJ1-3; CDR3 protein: CSVQRGSGNTIYF; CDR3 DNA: TGCAGCGTCCAAAGGGGTTCTGGAAACACCATATATTTT
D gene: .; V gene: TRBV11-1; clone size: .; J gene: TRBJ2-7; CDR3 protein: CASSLTTVLLQYF; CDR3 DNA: TGTGCCAGCAGCTTAACTACCGTGTTGTTGCAGTACTTC
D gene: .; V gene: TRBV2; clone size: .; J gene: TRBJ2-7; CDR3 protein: CASSPSWNEQYF; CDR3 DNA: TGTGCCAGCAGTCCTAGTTGGAACGAGCAGTACTTC
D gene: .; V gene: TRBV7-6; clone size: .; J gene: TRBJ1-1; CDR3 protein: CASSSQGGGTFEAFF; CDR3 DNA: TGTGCCAGCAGCTCCCAAGGAGGGGGTACTTTTGAAGCTTTCTTT
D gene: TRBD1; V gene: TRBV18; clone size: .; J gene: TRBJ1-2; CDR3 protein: CASSPRQGQPGGYTF; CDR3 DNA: TGTGCCAGCTCACCACGACAGGGACAGCCGGGCGGCTACACCTTC
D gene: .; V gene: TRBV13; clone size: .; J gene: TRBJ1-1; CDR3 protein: CASLRDAMNTEAFF; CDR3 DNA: TGTGCCAGCTTGAGGGACGCAATGAACACTGAAGCTTTCTTT
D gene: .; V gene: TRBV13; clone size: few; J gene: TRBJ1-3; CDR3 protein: CASSLMGSSGNTIYF; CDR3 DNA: TGTGCCAGCAGCTTAATGGGGAGCTCTGGAAACACCATATATTTT
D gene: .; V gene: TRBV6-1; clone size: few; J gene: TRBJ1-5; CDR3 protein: CADQPQHF; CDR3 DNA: TGTGCGGATCAGCCCCAGCATTTT
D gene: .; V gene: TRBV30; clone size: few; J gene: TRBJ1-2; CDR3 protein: CAWSPTANYGYTF; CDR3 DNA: TGTGCCTGGAGTCCTACAGCTAACTATGGCTACACCTTC
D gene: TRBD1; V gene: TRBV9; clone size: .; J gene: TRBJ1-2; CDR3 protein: CASSVGQGANYGYTF; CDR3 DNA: TGTGCCAGCAGCGTAGGTCAGGGGGCCAACTATGGCTACACCTTC
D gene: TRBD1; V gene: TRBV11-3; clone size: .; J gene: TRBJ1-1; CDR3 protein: CASSSGDSLNTEAFF; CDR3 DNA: TGTGCCAGCAGCTCCGGGGACAGTTTGAACACTGAAGCTTTCTTT
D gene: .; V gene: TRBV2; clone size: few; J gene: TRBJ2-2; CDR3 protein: CASRTNTGELFF; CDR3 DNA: TGTGCCAGCAGAACGAACACCGGGGAGCTGTTTTTT